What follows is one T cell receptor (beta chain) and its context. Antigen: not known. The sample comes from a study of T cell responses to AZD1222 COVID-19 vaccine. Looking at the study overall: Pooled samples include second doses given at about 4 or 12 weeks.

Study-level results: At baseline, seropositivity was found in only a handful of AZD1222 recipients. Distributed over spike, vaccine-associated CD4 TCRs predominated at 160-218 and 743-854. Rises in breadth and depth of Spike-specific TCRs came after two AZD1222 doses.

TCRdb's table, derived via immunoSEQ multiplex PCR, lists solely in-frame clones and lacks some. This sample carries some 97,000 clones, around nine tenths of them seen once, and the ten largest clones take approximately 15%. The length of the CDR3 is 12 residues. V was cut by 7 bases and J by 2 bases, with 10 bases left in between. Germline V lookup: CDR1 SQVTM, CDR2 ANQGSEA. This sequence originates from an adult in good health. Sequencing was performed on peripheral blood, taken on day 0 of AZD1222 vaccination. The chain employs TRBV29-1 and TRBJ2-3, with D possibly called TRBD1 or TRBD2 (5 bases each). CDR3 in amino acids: CSAPGPTDTQYF. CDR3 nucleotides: TGCAGCGCCCCGGGACCCACAGATACGCAGTATTTT.